This entry is about one T cell receptor (beta chain). The target antigen is unknown. TCRdb's table, derived via immunoSEQ multiplex PCR, lists solely in-frame clones and lacks some. The table records over 100,000 clones, roughly 92% of them present only once. The record originates from a study of T cell repertoires and HLA-DP antigens. Study at large: CD4+ T cells were cocultured with HeLa cells expressing HLA-DP.

Germline V gene lookup returns CDR1 LGHNA and CDR2 YNFKEQ. This CDR3 has 18 amino acids. Trimming removed 2 bases at V and 4 bases at J, with 18 bases between. The sample consisted of CD4+ T cells from PBMCs. The genes are TRBV4-2 and TRBJ2-6; D ambiguous. The sequence derives from a woman under 30 in good health and CMV-seronegative. The CDR3 DNA follows: TGTGCCAGCAGCCAAACTCCATTACGGCCCTCCGGGGCCAACGTCCTGACTTTC. Translating gives CASSQTPLRPSGANVLTF.